A selection of T cell receptor beta chains follows, all from one sample in a study of cytomegalovirus exposure and HLA in healthy donors. Assay: immunoSEQ multiplex PCR; the TCRdb copy retains only in-frame clones and omits some. The sample contains some 200,000 clones, almost 70% of which appear only once. Sequenced material: PBMCs. The receptor source for this set is a man aged 40-49 years in good health and CMV-seropositive. The CDR3 runs from the conserved cysteine through the conserved F or W. The order of the fields is clone size, J gene, V gene, D gene, CDR3 DNA, CDR3 protein. A D gene is named only where the DNA matches it firmly. A row's size may be missing; if present it is once, few, many or a size class.

.,TRBJ2-2,TRBV4-3,TRBD2,TGCGCCAGCAGCCCCACCGGGACTAGCGGGGGGGCGTCCGGGGAGCTGTTTTTT,CASSPTGTSGGASGELFF
.,TRBJ2-3,TRBV6-1,.,TGTGCCAGCAGTCCGACTAGGAGGAGGGATACGCAGTATTTT,CASSPTRRRDTQYF
.,TRBJ2-5,TRBV7-9,TRBD1,TGTGCCAGCAGCCCTGCGTCAGGGGGAAACCAAGAGACCCAGTACTTC,CASSPASGGNQETQYF
.,TRBJ2-5,TRBV2,TRBD2,TGTGCCAGCAGGGTTGCGGGGGGGCGGGAGACCCAGTACTTC,CASRVAGGRETQYF
.,TRBJ1-2,TRBV6-1,TRBD1,TGTGCCAGCGGAGGGGGCGATGGCTACACCTTC,CASGGGDGYTF
.,TRBJ2-5,TRBV11-3,.,TGTGCCAGCAGCTTAGATGGAGGGAAACAAGAGACCCAGTACTTC,CASSLDGGKQETQYF
.,TRBJ1-2,TRBV6-6,.,TGTGCCAGCAGACCCCGGAGAGAACCTAACTATGGCTACACCTTC,CASRPRREPNYGYTF
.,TRBJ2-7,TRBV5-6,TRBD2,TGTGCCAGCAGCTTCGGGGGGACCTACGAGCAGTACTTC,CASSFGGTYEQYF
few,TRBJ1-1,TRBV19,.,TGTGCCAGTTTTGAGGGCACTACTGAAGCTTTCTTT,CASFEGTTEAFF
.,TRBJ1-1,TRBV28,TRBD1,TGTGCCAGCAGTCTCCGGACAGGGTGGGTCACTGAAGCTTTCTTT,CASSLRTGWVTEAFF
.,TRBJ2-2,TRBV19,.,TGTGCCAGTAGTATGCGTCCCAACACCGGGGAGCTGTTTTTT,CASSMRPNTGELFF
.,TRBJ2-7,TRBV13,.,TGTGCCAGCAGCGCGGACTCCACCCCCTACGAGCAGTACTTC,CASSADSTPYEQYF
.,TRBJ1-3,TRBV19,TRBD1,TGTGCCAGTACCCCCGGGACAGGGGTCCTGAAATTCTCTGGAAACACCATATATTTT,CASTPGTGVLKFSGNTIYF
few,TRBJ1-2,TRBV6-1,.,TGTGCCAGCAGTGAAGTCCCAGGCCACCCTAACTATGGCTACACCTTC,CASSEVPGHPNYGYTF
.,TRBJ2-3,TRBV9,TRBD1,TGTGCCAGCAGCGTAGGAGGGGGCGACGGCACAGATACGCAGTATTTT,CASSVGGGDGTDTQYF
.,TRBJ2-1,TRBV4-1,TRBD1,TGCGCCAGCAGCCTAATCCACTCCGGGACAGGGGGAAACAATGAGCAGTTCTTC,CASSLIHSGTGGNNEQFF
once,TRBJ1-1,TRBV27,TRBD1,TGTGCCAGCAGTTTAAGGTCCACAGGGGGCGCTGGGAAAGATGAAGCTTTCTTT,CASSLRSTGGAGKDEAFF
once,TRBJ2-5,TRBV4-1,.,TGCGCCAGCAGCCAACAGGGATGGGGAGAGACCCAGTACTTC,CASSQQGWGETQYF
few,TRBJ2-3,TRBV15,.,TGTGCCACCAGCAGAGAAGGGGCGGATACGCAGTATTTT,CATSREGADTQYF
few,TRBJ1-6,TRBV2,.,TGTGCCAGCAGTGACCCCTTACCCCTCCACTTT,CASSDPLPLHF
.,TRBJ2-2,TRBV2,TRBD1,TGTGCCAGCAGTGATGGGACAGGGCGACCCGGGGAGCTGTTTTTT,CASSDGTGRPGELFF
.,TRBJ2-1,TRBV7-3,TRBD2,TGTGCCAGCAGCTTAACGCATAGACTAGCGGGGCGTGGAGAGCAGTTCTTC,CASSLTHRLAGRGEQFF
.,TRBJ2-7,TRBV7-2,.,TGTGCCAGCAGCTTAAGACTGTTCTACGAGCAGTACTTC,CASSLRLFYEQYF
.,TRBJ2-3,TRBV7-3,TRBD2,TGTGCCAGCAGCTTACGCGGGGGGGACGCAGATACGCAGTATTTT,CASSLRGGDADTQYF
.,TRBJ2-6,TRBV7-9,.,TGTGCCAGCAGCTTAGAAGGAGCTGGGGCCAACGTCCTGACTTTC,CASSLEGAGANVLTF
.,TRBJ2-1,TRBV5-5,TRBD1,TGTGCCAGCAGCCGAGACCTTGACAGGGTGGATGAGCAGTTCTTC,CASSRDLDRVDEQFF
.,TRBJ2-1,TRBV6-4,.,TGTGCCAGCAGTGACTCCCACGCCCGGGACAATGAGCAGTTCTTC,CASSDSHARDNEQFF
.,TRBJ2-2,TRBV13,.,TGTGCCAGCAGCCCCGGGAAAAACACCGGGGAGCTGTTTTTT,CASSPGKNTGELFF
.,TRBJ2-1,TRBV18,.,TGTGCCAGCTCACCTGCGGGTGTTGAGCAGTTCTTC,CASSPAGVEQFF
.,TRBJ2-7,TRBV5-1,.,TGCGCCAGCAGCTTGGCATCAGGGTTTGGCTACGAGCAGTACTTC,CASSLASGFGYEQYF
.,TRBJ2-3,TRBV9,.,TGTGCCAGCAGCCCTCCGCGGGCAGATACGCAGTATTTT,CASSPPRADTQYF
.,TRBJ1-2,TRBV7-9,.,TGTTCCAGCAGCTTAAGTACCACCCGGGGCTATGGCTACACCTTC,CSSSLSTTRGYGYTF
.,TRBJ1-1,TRBV4-1,TRBD1,TGCGCCAGCAGCCCAAGACCATTCAGGGGGGCCACTGAAGCTTTCTTT,CASSPRPFRGATEAFF
few,TRBJ1-3,TRBV7-8,.,TGTGCCAGCAGCTTAACGAGGTTCTCTGGAAACACCATATATTTT,CASSLTRFSGNTIYF
.,TRBJ2-3,TRBV6-1,TRBD1,TGTGCCAGCAGTGAATACCCGGGACAGGTGATCACAGATACGCAGTATTTT,CASSEYPGQVITDTQYF
.,TRBJ1-5,TRBV5-4,.,TGTGCCAGCAGCTCTGGAGGTGGGGTGGGATATCAGCCCCAGCATTTT,CASSSGGGVGYQPQHF
once,TRBJ1-4,TRBV7-9,TRBD1,TGTGCCAGCAGCTCCTACAGGGGTGGCACTAATGAAAAACTGTTTTTT,CASSSYRGGTNEKLFF
few,TRBJ1-1,TRBV4-2,.,TGTGCCAGCAGCCAAGATCCAGGGCCTGAAGCTTTCTTT,CASSQDPGPEAFF